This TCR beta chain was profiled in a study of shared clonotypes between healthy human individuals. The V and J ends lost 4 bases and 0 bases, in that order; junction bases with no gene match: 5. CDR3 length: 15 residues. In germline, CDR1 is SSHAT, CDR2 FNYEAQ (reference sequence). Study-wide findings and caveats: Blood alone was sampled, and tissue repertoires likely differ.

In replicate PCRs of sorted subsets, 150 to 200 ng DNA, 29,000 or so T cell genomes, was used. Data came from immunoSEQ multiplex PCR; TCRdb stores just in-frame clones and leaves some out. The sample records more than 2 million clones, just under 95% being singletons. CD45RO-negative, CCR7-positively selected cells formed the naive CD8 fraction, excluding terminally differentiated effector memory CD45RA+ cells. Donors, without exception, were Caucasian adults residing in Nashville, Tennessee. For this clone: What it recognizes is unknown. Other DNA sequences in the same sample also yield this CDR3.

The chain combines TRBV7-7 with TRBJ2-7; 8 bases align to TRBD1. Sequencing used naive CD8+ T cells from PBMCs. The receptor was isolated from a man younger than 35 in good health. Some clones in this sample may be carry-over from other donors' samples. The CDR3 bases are TGTGCCAGCAGCTCGGGGACAGGACCCTCCTACGAGCAGTACTTC. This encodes CASSSGTGPSYEQYF.